This T cell receptor (beta chain) came from a study of shared T cell receptors in the human thymus. CDR3 length: 16 residues. J was trimmed by 3 bases and V by 6 bases; bases with no gene match: 8. Germline-derived CDR1 and CDR2 are MDHEN and SYDVKM. TCRdb's table, derived via immunoSEQ multiplex PCR, lists solely in-frame clones and lacks some. The data show about 400,000 clones, over 90% seen once. Sequencing was performed on thymocytes. The chain links TRBV28 to TRBJ2-3; 11 bases line up with TRBD2. The clonotype originates from a human donor. The CDR3 is CASRTLAGGITDTQYF. The CDR3 nucleotides read TGTGCCAGCAGGACCTTAGCGGGAGGGATTACAGATACGCAGTATTTT. Full variable domain (remainder filled in from reference TRBV28 and TRBJ2-3): DVKVTQSSRYLVKRTGEKVFLECVQDMDHENMFWYRQDPGLGLRLIYFSYDVKMKEKGDIPEGYSVSREKKERFSLILESASTNQTSMYLCASRTLAGGITDTQYFGPGTRLTVL.